This entry lists 25 T cell receptor beta chains sequenced from one sample in a study of shared clonotypes between healthy human individuals. The protocol was immunoSEQ multiplex PCR, while the TCRdb copy is restricted to in-frame clones and leaves out a portion. The sample consists of about 2 million clones, about 95% of them appearing once. Sequencing was performed on naive CD4+ T cells sorted from blood. Indicated subset: CD45RA+ positively selected. Receptor source: a man between 18 and 35 years old in good health.

V is TRBV5-4 and J is TRBJ2-3; 7 bases align to TRBD2. Germline loops: CDR1 SGHNT, CDR2 YYREEE (reference sequence). Losses at the gene ends were 2 bases for V and 2 bases for J; bases not matched to a gene: 5. The CDR3 runs to 15 residues. CDR3 region: CASSLTSGTTDTQYF. CDR3 in DNA: TGTGCCAGCAGCTTAACGAGCGGGACCACAGATACGCAGTATTTT.

For this clone: One end of the junction varies from germline; a read error may be responsible. This chain links TRBV11-2 with TRBJ2-7, with 7 nucleotides matching TRBD2. Per the germline V gene, CDR1 is SGHAT and CDR2 is FQNNGV. The CDR3 contains 13 residues. The CDR3: CASRLAGPYEQYF. The CDR3 bases are TGTGCCAGCAGGTTAGCGGGTCCCTACGAGCAGTACTTC. Together with reference TRBV11-2 and TRBJ2-7, the CDR3 gives the full variable domain: EAGVAQSPRYKIIEKRQSVAFWCNPISGHATLYWYQQILGQGPKLLIQFQNNGVVDDSQLPKDRFSAERLKGVDSTLKIQPAKLEDSAVYLCASRLAGPYEQYFGPGTRLTVT.

This clone was observed a single time. The J gene is TRBJ2-3, the V gene TRBV7-6, with D possibly matching TRBD2 (6 bases). Germline V gene data show CDR1 as SGHVS and CDR2 as FNYEAQ. The CDR3 is 13 amino acids. V lost 5 bases and J 6 bases, leaving 12 bases between the germline ends. CDR3 protein: CASSAGPLDTQYF. The CDR3, as DNA: TGTGCCAGCAGCGCGGGACCGCTGGATACGCAGTATTTT.

This sequence joins TRBV5-1 and TRBJ1-1; D perhaps matches TRBD1 (5 bases). Germline-derived CDR1 and CDR2 are SGHRS and YFSETQ. The CDR3 runs to 14 residues. V was trimmed by 0 bases and J by 6 bases, leaving 12 bases between them. CDR3 sequence reads: CASSLVQGSAEAFF. The DNA for the CDR3 is TGCGCCAGCAGCTTGGTTCAGGGTAGCGCTGAAGCTTTCTTT.

The CDR3, as DNA: TGTGCCATCAGTGGTGGGGGGAGTGCGAATTCACCCCTCCACTTT. Encoded protein: CAISGGGSANSPLHF. V and J are TRBV10-3 and TRBJ1-6, with D maybe TRBD1 (5 bases). V was clipped by 4 bases and J by 7 bases, with 14 bases between them. CDR3 size: 15 residues. Germline V gene data show CDR1 as ENHRY and CDR2 as SYGVKD.

The rearrangement links TRBV6-6 to TRBJ2-1; 9 bases line up with TRBD1. The CDR3 contains 14 residues. With 0 bases clipped from V and 9 bases from J, the junction kept 3 bases outside the gene matches. Germline CDR1 reads MNHNY; CDR2 reads SVGAGI (reference sequence). The CDR3 here is CASSYSDRGGEQFF. The DNA for the CDR3 is TGTGCCAGCAGTTACTCGGACAGGGGAGGTGAGCAGTTCTTC.

This chain joins TRBV10-3 and TRBJ2-1, with D possibly being TRBD1 or TRBD2 (5 bases each). Deletions cut 6 bases from V and 4 bases from J, with 19 bases between. The germline V gene has CDR1 ENHRY and CDR2 SYGVKD. The CDR3 is 16 residues long. CDR3 amino acids: CAISEEGTRLYNEQFF. The CDR3 DNA sequence: TGTGCCATCAGCGAGGAAGGGACCCGACTGTACAATGAGCAGTTCTTC.

The genes are TRBV11-2 and TRBJ2-5; the D gene is possibly TRBD1 (5 bases). CDR3 size: 15 residues. In germline, CDR1 is SGHAT, CDR2 FQNNGV. Trimming took off 2 bases at V and 2 bases at J, with 12 bases between the two ends. In DNA form, the CDR3 reads TGTGCCAGCAGCTTAAATGGGGCAGGTCAAGAGACCCAGTACTTC. Protein sequence: CASSLNGAGQETQYF.

V is TRBV7-9 and J is TRBJ1-5; perhaps TRBD1 as D (6 bases). Per the germline V gene, CDR1 is SEHNR and CDR2 is FQNEAQ (reference sequence). The length of the CDR3 is 17 residues. Trimming cost V 0 bases and J 3 bases, with 15 bases left between them. The chain's CDR3 is CASSLAEDSLFNQPQHF. In DNA form, the CDR3 reads TGTGCCAGCAGCTTAGCCGAGGACAGTCTTTTCAATCAGCCCCAGCATTTT.

This chain connects TRBV4-2 to TRBJ1-1; D is unresolved. V lost 0 bases, J lost 1 base, and 9 bases lay in between. Germline V CDR1 and CDR2: LGHNA, YNFKEQ. The CDR3 has 15 residues. The CDR3 is CASSQDVQRNTEAFF. CDR3 bases: TGTGCCAGCAGCCAAGATGTTCAGAGGAACACTGAAGCTTTCTTT.

The chain has TRBV19 and TRBJ2-7, with TRBD2 as a possible D gene (5 bases). V was trimmed by 7 bases and J by 6 bases, leaving 22 bases between them. From germline, CDR1 is LNHDA and CDR2 SQIVND (reference sequence). This CDR3 spans 15 amino acids. This CDR3 is CASTPRAWELGEQYF. The CDR3 coding sequence is TGTGCCAGTACCCCCCGGGCATGGGAGTTGGGCGAGCAGTACTTC.

The chain couples TRBV5-1 to TRBJ1-1, with D possibly matching TRBD1 (5 bases). From germline, CDR1 is SGHRS and CDR2 YFSETQ. CDR3 length: 15 amino acids. V was trimmed by 0 bases and J by 2 bases, leaving 11 bases between them. The CDR3, as DNA: TGCGCCAGCAGCTTGGCCTCGGGGACCAACACTGAAGCTTTCTTT. It specifies CASSLASGTNTEAFF.

CDR3 in amino acids: CASSEPPGSYYGYTF. The DNA for the CDR3 is TGTGCCAGCAGTGAACCCCCGGGCTCCTACTATGGCTACACCTTC. V is TRBV6-1 and J is TRBJ1-2; D is unclear. Deletions cut 2 bases from V and 3 bases from J, with 13 bases between. Germline values: CDR1 MNHNS, CDR2 SASEGT. This CDR3 region has 15 residues.

The V and J genes are TRBV11-3 and TRBJ2-2, with a weak D call TRBD2 (6 bases). The V end was cut by 5 bases, the J end by 0 bases, with 10 bases between. The CDR3 is 15 amino acids. Germline V CDR1 and CDR2: SGHNT, YENEEA. The CDR3: CASSAGPANTGELFF. The DNA for the CDR3 is TGTGCCAGCAGCGCGGGACCGGCGAACACCGGGGAGCTGTTTTTT.

The genes are TRBV7-8 and TRBJ1-2, with 7 bases matching TRBD1. Germline V gene sequence: CDR1 SGHVS, CDR2 FQNEAQ. The CDR3 has 15 residues. Trimming cost V 5 bases and J 6 bases; bases outside gene matches: 12. The chain's CDR3 is CASSLGQLMKDGYTF. The CDR3 region has the DNA TGTGCCAGCAGCCTGGGACAGCTAATGAAGGATGGCTACACCTTC.

This clone appeared once. Other DNA sequences in this sample translate to the same CDR3. V and J are TRBV5-1 and TRBJ2-5; D is uncertain. This CDR3 spans 11 amino acids. The V gene's germline CDR1 is SGHRS and CDR2 YFSETQ. Trimming left V 4 bases short and J 3 bases short, with 4 bases between. CDR3 sequence: CASSNEETQYF. The CDR3, as DNA: TGCGCCAGCAGCAATGAAGAGACCCAGTACTTC. Complete variable domain (other parts from reference TRBV5-1 and TRBJ2-5): KAGVTQTPRYLIKTRGQQVTLSCSPISGHRSVSWYQQTPGQGLQFLFEYFSETQRNKGNFPGRFSGRQFSNSRSEMNVSTLELGDSALYLCASSNEETQYFGPGTRLLVL.

This CDR3 reads CASSPPISRYGYTF. The CDR3 DNA is TGTGCCAGCTCACCACCGATTTCTCGCTATGGCTACACCTTC. This chain joins TRBV18 and TRBJ1-2; no clear D gene. This CDR3 has 14 amino acids. The germline gives CDR1 KGHSH, CDR2 LQKENI. Between the trimmed V and J ends, which lost 0 bases and 4 bases, there was a span of 9 bases.

V is TRBV7-9 and J is TRBJ2-7; TRBD1 matches at 9 bases. CDR1 SEHNR and CDR2 FQNEAQ come from the germline V gene (reference sequence). CDR3 length: 14 amino acids. The J segment lost 2 bases and the V segment lost 8 bases, leaving 7 bases of the junction unmatched. CDR3 residues: CASVRQGVTYEQYF. For the CDR3, the DNA is TGTGCCAGCGTACGACAGGGGGTAACCTACGAGCAGTACTTC.

Notes on this clone: The identical CDR3 is also encoded by other nucleotide sequences in the sample. The V call is TRBV18, the J call TRBJ1-1; D unclear. This CDR3 is built from 14 residues. The ends were cut back, 3 bases at V and 0 bases at J, with 8 bases in the middle. CDR1 and CDR2 from the germline V gene are KGHSH and LQKENI. This CDR3 is CASSPPGVNTEAFF. CDR3 bases: TGTGCCAGCTCACCCCCGGGCGTGAACACTGAAGCTTTCTTT.

A note on this clone: In the same sample, other DNA sequences code for this CDR3. The chain recombines TRBV28 with TRBJ2-7; 7 bases fit TRBD1. Germline V CDR1 and CDR2: MDHEN, SYDVKM. This CDR3 has 13 residues. The V gene end was trimmed by 3 bases and the J gene end by 2 bases; junction bases not matched to a gene: 1. The CDR3 reads CASSLGTAYEQYF. The CDR3 DNA reads TGTGCCAGCAGTTTGGGGACAGCCTACGAGCAGTACTTC.

The rearrangement links TRBV6-1 to TRBJ2-3; D may be TRBD2 (6 bases). Germline V gene lookup returns CDR1 MNHNS and CDR2 SASEGT. The CDR3 is made up of 12 amino acids. The V end was cut by 6 bases, the J end by 10 bases, with 14 bases between. CDR3 region: CASSERIAAQYF. In DNA form, the CDR3 reads TGTGCCAGCAGCGAACGGATAGCGGCGCAGTATTTT.

This chain uses TRBV4-3 with TRBJ2-5; D is undetermined. This CDR3 spans 16 amino acids. From germline, CDR1 is LGHNA and CDR2 YSLEER. The V end lost 4 bases, the J end lost 1 base, and 16 bases lay between the germline ends. The CDR3: CASSLYWRPPQETQYF. The CDR3 DNA is TGCGCCAGCAGCCTTTATTGGCGGCCCCCCCAAGAGACCCAGTACTTC.

The CDR3 here is CSAGTGKGHGEAFF. The CDR3 DNA reads TGCAGCGCAGGGACAGGGAAAGGGCACGGTGAAGCTTTCTTT. The rearrangement links TRBV29-1 to TRBJ1-1; 9 nucleotides agree with TRBD1. V shed 7 bases, J shed 7 bases, and the junction held 13 bases outside the gene matches. This CDR3 contains 14 residues. Germline V CDR1 and CDR2: SQVTM, ANQGSEA.

The V call is TRBV18, the J call TRBJ1-2, with a tentative D call TRBD1 (6 bases). The CDR3 has 14 amino acids. Germline assignment: CDR1 KGHSH and CDR2 LQKENI. V was trimmed by 1 base and J by 2 bases, leaving 8 bases between them. The CDR3 DNA sequence: TGTGCCAGCTCACCACGGGACATCAACTATGGCTACACCTTC. This translates into CASSPRDINYGYTF. Complete variable domain (other parts from reference TRBV18 and TRBJ1-2): NAGVMQNPRHLVRRRGQEARLRCSPMKGHSHVYWYRQLPEEGLKFMVYLQKENIIDESGMPKERFSAEFPKEGPSILRIQQVVRGDSAAYFCASSPRDINYGYTFGSGTRLTVV.

The chain has TRBV2 and TRBJ1-1; D not certain. The CDR3 has 14 residues. Trimming left V 8 bases short and J 0 bases short, with 13 bases between. Germline values: CDR1 SNHLY, CDR2 FYNNEI. CDR3 DNA sequence: TGTGCCAGCGGAGCGGGTCGGGTGAACACTGAAGCTTTCTTT. Residues: CASGAGRVNTEAFF.